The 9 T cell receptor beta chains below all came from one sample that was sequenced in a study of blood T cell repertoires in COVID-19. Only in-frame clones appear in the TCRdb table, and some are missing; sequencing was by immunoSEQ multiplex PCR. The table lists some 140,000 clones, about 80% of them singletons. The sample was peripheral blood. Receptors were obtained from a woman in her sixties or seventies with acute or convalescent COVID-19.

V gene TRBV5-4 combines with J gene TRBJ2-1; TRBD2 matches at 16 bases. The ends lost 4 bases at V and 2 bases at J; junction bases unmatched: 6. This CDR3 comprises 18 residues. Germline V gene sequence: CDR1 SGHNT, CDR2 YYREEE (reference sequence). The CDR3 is CASSPGTSGGVPYNEQFF. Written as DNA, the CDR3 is TGTGCCAGCAGCCCGGGGACTAGCGGGGGGGTCCCCTACAATGAGCAGTTCTTC.

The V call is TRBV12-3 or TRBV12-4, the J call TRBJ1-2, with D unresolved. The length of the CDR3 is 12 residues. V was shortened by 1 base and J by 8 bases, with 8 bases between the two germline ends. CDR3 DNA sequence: TGTGCCAGCAGTTTAGGGGGAGGAGGCTACACCTTC. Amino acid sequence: CASSLGGGGYTF.

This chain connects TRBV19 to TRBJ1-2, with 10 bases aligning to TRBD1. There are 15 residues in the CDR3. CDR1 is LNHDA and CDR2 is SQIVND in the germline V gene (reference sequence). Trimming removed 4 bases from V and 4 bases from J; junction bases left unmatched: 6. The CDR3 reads CASSTWGQGPYGYTF. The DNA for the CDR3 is TGTGCCAGTAGTACCTGGGGACAGGGGCCCTATGGCTACACCTTC.

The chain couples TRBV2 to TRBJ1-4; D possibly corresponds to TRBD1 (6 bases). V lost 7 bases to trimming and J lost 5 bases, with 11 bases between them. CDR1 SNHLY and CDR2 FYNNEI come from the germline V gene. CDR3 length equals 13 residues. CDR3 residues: CASTRTENEKLFF. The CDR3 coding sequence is TGTGCCAGCACCAGGACAGAGAATGAAAAACTGTTTTTT.

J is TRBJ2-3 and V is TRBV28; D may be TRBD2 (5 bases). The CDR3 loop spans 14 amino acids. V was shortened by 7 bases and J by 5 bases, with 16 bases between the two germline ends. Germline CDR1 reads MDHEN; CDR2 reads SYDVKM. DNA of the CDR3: TGTGCCAGCACCCTAGGACTTCCCCGAGATACGCAGTATTTT. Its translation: CASTLGLPRDTQYF. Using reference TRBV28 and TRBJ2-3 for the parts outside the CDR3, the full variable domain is DVKVTQSSRYLVKRTGEKVFLECVQDMDHENMFWYRQDPGLGLRLIYFSYDVKMKEKGDIPEGYSVSREKKERFSLILESASTNQTSMYLCASTLGLPRDTQYFGPGTRLTVL.

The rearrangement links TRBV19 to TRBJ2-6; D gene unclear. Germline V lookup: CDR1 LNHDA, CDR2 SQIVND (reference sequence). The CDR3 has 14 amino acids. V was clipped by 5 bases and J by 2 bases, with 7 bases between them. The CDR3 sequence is CASSRVAGANVLTF. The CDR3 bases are TGTGCCAGTAGTCGGGTCGCTGGGGCCAACGTCCTGACTTTC.

CDR3: CASSEGQNEKLFF. The CDR3 DNA follows: TGCGCCAGCAGCGAGGGACAGAATGAAAAACTGTTTTTT. The chain has TRBV5-1 and TRBJ1-4; 7 bases are a match to TRBD1. Germline-derived CDR1 and CDR2 are SGHRS and YFSETQ. The CDR3 totals 13 residues. The V gene end was trimmed by 4 bases and the J gene end by 5 bases; junction bases not matched to a gene: 2.

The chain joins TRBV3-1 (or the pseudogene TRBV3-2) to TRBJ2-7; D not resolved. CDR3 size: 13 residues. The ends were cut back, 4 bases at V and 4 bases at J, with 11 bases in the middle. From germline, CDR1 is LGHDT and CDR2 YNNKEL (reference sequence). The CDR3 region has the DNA TGTGCCAGCAGCCCGACTCTCCTATACGAGCAGTACTTC. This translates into CASSPTLLYEQYF.

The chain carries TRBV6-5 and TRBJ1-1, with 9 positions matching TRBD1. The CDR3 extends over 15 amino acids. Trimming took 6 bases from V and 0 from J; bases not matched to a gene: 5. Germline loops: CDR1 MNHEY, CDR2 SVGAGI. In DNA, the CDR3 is TGTGCCAGCAGAGCCGGGACAGGGATGAACACTGAAGCTTTCTTT. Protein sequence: CASRAGTGMNTEAFF.